The 27 T cell receptor beta chains presented below share a single source sample, sequenced in a study of cytomegalovirus exposure and HLA in healthy donors (TCRdb year 2017). Preparation of the library involved the immunoSEQ multiplex PCR assay. For the multiplex PCR, a mixture combining 60 forward primers for TCR Vbeta segments and 13 reverse primers for TCR Jbeta segments was used. As stored in TCRdb, this immuneACCESS dataset retains in-frame rearrangements with V and J assigned. A fraction of the clones does not appear; measured against another copy, unresolved V genes explain less than half of the discrepancy, and the remainder lacks a known reason. A total of 130,000 or so clones appear in this sample, over 70% of them only once. The top ten hold about 1.6% of the sample. Sequences were obtained from PBMCs. Every receptor here comes from a woman under 30 in good health and CMV-seronegative.

About this clone itself: Other DNA sequences within the sample encode an identical CDR3. The chain joins TRBV5-1 to TRBJ2-3; tentatively, D is TRBD1 (6 bases). The CDR3 is 14 residues long. The germline V and J ends were trimmed by 0 bases and 1 base, with 6 bases remaining between them. Germline values: CDR1 SGHRS, CDR2 YFSETQ. The CDR3 DNA sequence: TGCGCCAGCAGCTTGGCAGGGGGCACAGATACGCAGTATTTT. As protein: CASSLAGGTDTQYF.

This clone has more than one count but fewer than ten. V usage is TRBV19 and J usage is TRBJ1-4; TRBD1 matches 8 bases. This CDR3 is 16 amino acids long. The germline V gene encodes CDR1 LNHDA and CDR2 SQIVND (reference sequence). V gave up 6 bases and J gave up 4 bases; unmatched junction bases: 10. The CDR3 DNA follows: TGTGCCAGTAGCTGGGGACAGGAGCCTTTTAATGAAAAACTGTTTTTT. This codes for CASSWGQEPFNEKLFF.

The chain combines TRBV7-9 with TRBJ2-3; possible D gene TRBD2, 6 bases. V was pared by 5 bases and J by 4 bases, with 13 bases between. CDR3 length: 14 amino acids. Germline lookup yields CDR1 SEHNR and CDR2 FQNEAQ (reference sequence). CDR3 coding DNA: TGTGCCAGCAGCGGAGGGTTAGGTTCAGATACGCAGTATTTT. This gives the protein CASSGGLGSDTQYF.

This clone was detected only a few times. This sequence joins TRBV7-6 and TRBJ2-2; 10 nucleotides match TRBD2. The junction had 15 bases not matched to a gene; V was cut back by 8 bases and J by 6 bases. The CDR3 loop spans 17 amino acids. Germline lookup yields CDR1 SGHVS and CDR2 FNYEAQ. The chain's CDR3 is CASGYTSASGSAGELFF. The DNA for the CDR3 is TGTGCCAGCGGATACACCTCTGCTAGCGGGAGTGCCGGGGAGCTGTTTTTT.

J is TRBJ2-5 and V is TRBV25-1, with TRBD1 as a possible D gene (6 bases). V lost 2 bases, J lost 5 bases, and 12 bases lay in between. Germline V gene sequence: CDR1 MGHDK, CDR2 SYGVNS. The CDR3 contains 14 residues. Here the CDR3 DNA reads TGTGCCAGCAGTGAAAGGGGGTCCTTCGAGACCCAGTACTTC. As protein: CASSERGSFETQYF.

The sample holds a few counts of this clone. This rearrangement joins TRBV6-5 to TRBJ1-1; TRBD1 aligns across 7 bases. CDR3 length: 15 amino acids. After removal of 4 bases from V and 4 bases from J, the junction contained 9 bases not matched to a gene. Germline V CDR1 and CDR2: MNHEY, SVGAGI. This CDR3 is CASSSLPGGGTEAFF. The DNA for the CDR3 is TGTGCCAGCAGTTCCCTTCCAGGGGGAGGCACTGAAGCTTTCTTT.

The V call is TRBV19, the J call TRBJ2-5; a weak D match, TRBD1 (5 bases). This CDR3 region has 15 residues. Trimming pared 5 bases from V and 1 base from J, leaving 14 bases between. CDR1 is LNHDA and CDR2 is SQIVND in the germline V gene (reference sequence). In nucleotides, the CDR3 is TGTGCCAGTAGTCCAAGGCCAGGGATCCAAGAGACCCAGTACTTC. Encoded protein: CASSPRPGIQETQYF.

This chain links TRBV11-2 with TRBJ2-3, with TRBD2 identical over 7 bases. CDR1 SGHAT and CDR2 FQNNGV come from the germline V gene. Unmatched junction bases numbered 7, after V lost 5 bases and J lost 5 bases. The CDR3 spans 14 residues. CDR3 residues: CASSPRLARDTQYF. DNA for the CDR3: TGTGCCAGCAGCCCTAGACTAGCCCGAGATACGCAGTATTTT.

The V call is TRBV6-6, the J call TRBJ2-1, with a possible D match to TRBD1 (6 bases). From germline, CDR1 is MNHNY and CDR2 SVGAGI (reference sequence). The germline V and J ends were trimmed by 4 bases and 0 bases, with 10 bases remaining between them. This CDR3 has 15 amino acids. The CDR3 is CASSFDRSSYNEQFF. The CDR3 DNA follows: TGTGCCAGCAGTTTCGACAGGAGCTCCTACAATGAGCAGTTCTTC.

The V gene is TRBV9, the J gene TRBJ2-2, with 7 positions matching TRBD1. Per the germline V gene, CDR1 is SGDLS and CDR2 is YYNGEE. With 2 bases clipped from V and 7 bases from J, the junction kept 5 bases outside the gene matches. The CDR3 extends over 14 amino acids. CDR3: CASSVGTVGGELFF. The DNA of the CDR3 is TGTGCCAGCAGCGTCGGGACAGTGGGCGGGGAGCTGTTTTTT.

This sequence joins TRBV6-1 and TRBJ2-3, with D possibly matching TRBD2 (5 bases). The CDR3 runs to 17 residues. Trimming took 4 bases from V and 0 from J, leaving 17 bases between them. CDR1 and CDR2 from the germline V gene are MNHNS and SASEGT. The CDR3 bases are TGTGCCAGCAGTGCCCCCCCGGAGAGGACTAGCACAGATACGCAGTATTTT. Translation: CASSAPPERTSTDTQYF.

The chain carries TRBV11-2 and TRBJ1-1; D uncertain. The CDR3 loop spans 13 amino acids. Germline CDR1 and CDR2: SGHAT and FQNNGV. The ends were cut back, 1 base at V and 11 bases at J, with 14 bases in the middle. The CDR3 nucleotides read TGTGCCAGCAGCTTAGGTCAACAGAGTACGGCTTTCTTT. This gives the protein CASSLGQQSTAFF. The entire variable domain, with the rest obtained from reference TRBV11-2 and TRBJ1-1, is as follows: EAGVAQSPRYKIIEKRQSVAFWCNPISGHATLYWYQQILGQGPKLLIQFQNNGVVDDSQLPKDRFSAERLKGVDSTLKIQPAKLEDSAVYLCASSLGQQSTAFFGQGTRLTVV.

The chain couples TRBV10-3 to TRBJ1-3; D is possibly TRBD1 (5 bases). The V gene's germline CDR1 is ENHRY and CDR2 SYGVKD. The V end was cut by 2 bases, the J end by 10 bases, with 15 bases between. CDR3 length: 14 residues. CDR3 region: CAISENGLEGTIYF. The CDR3 nucleotides are TGTGCCATCAGTGAGAACGGTCTGGAGGGGACCATATATTTT.

V gene TRBV5-4 combines with J gene TRBJ2-4; D call uncertain. Germline CDR1 and CDR2: SGHNT and YYREEE (reference sequence). The ends were cut back, 0 bases at V and 0 bases at J, with 10 bases in the middle. This CDR3 is built from 16 residues. CDR3 region: CASSLGQSLAKNIQYF. DNA for the CDR3: TGTGCCAGCAGCTTGGGACAATCGCTAGCCAAAAACATTCAGTACTTC.

The chain joins TRBV2 to TRBJ1-1, with 11 bases that match TRBD1. J gave up 11 bases and V 6 bases, and 8 bases lay outside the gene matches. Per germline, CDR1 SNHLY and CDR2 FYNNEI. The CDR3 is made up of 13 amino acids. CDR3 in DNA: TGTGCCAGCAGCCCGGGACAGGGGGAGTTGGCTTTCTTT. It yields the protein CASSPGQGELAFF.

V and J are TRBV10-3 and TRBJ2-3; 8 positions agree with TRBD2. The length of the CDR3 is 14 residues. The J segment lost 4 bases and the V segment lost 7 bases, leaving 7 bases of the junction unmatched. Germline CDR1 is ENHRY and CDR2 is SYGVKD. The CDR3 nucleotides are TGTGCCATCAATACCGGGAGGGCCCCAGATACGCAGTATTTT. Its translation: CAINTGRAPDTQYF.

The chain employs TRBV10-1 and TRBJ1-4; 7 bases match TRBD1. The germline V gene has CDR1 WNHNN and CDR2 SYGVQD (reference sequence). V lost 6 bases and J lost 8; bases outside the gene matches: 12. This CDR3 spans 15 amino acids. The CDR3 sequence is CASSTDTGAREKLFF. The DNA of the CDR3 is TGCGCCAGCAGCACCGATACAGGGGCCAGAGAAAAACTGTTTTTT.

This chain uses TRBV9 with TRBJ2-1, with 7 bases fitting TRBD2. The CDR3 covers 15 residues. Germline loops: CDR1 SGDLS, CDR2 YYNGEE. J lost 6 bases, V lost 2 bases, and 8 bases had no gene match. CDR3 loop: CASSVSGRAVNEQFF. The CDR3 nucleotides are TGTGCCAGCAGCGTTAGTGGGAGGGCCGTCAATGAGCAGTTCTTC.

The chain links TRBV12-2 to TRBJ1-1; TRBD1, the table's D call, lacks a check against the DNA. TRBV12-2 is shown as a pseudogene. The CDR3 has 17 residues. The CDR3 sequence: CASRLFDRARCNTEAFF. The CDR3 DNA is TGTGCAAGTCGCTTGTTCGACAGGGCCAGATGTAACACTGAAGCTTTCTTT.

This clone came up a few times. The genes are TRBV30 and TRBJ2-7, with 11 bases that match TRBD1. The CDR3 totals 13 residues. The germline V gene has CDR1 GTSNPN and CDR2 SVGIG (reference sequence). V shed 6 bases and J 6 bases; nucleotides not matched to a gene: 7. The CDR3 DNA is TGTGCCTGCTCCGGGACAGGGGGGGGCGAGCAGTACTTC. Protein product: CACSGTGGGEQYF.

This clone was seen once. The chain carries TRBV7-9 and TRBJ2-7; TRBD1 matches at 8 bases. The J segment lost 6 bases and the V segment lost 4 bases, leaving 11 bases of the junction unmatched. CDR1 is SEHNR, CDR2 FQNEAQ, per germline (reference sequence). The CDR3 contains 15 residues. The CDR3 sequence is CASSSLKTGETEQYF. In nucleotides, the CDR3 is TGTGCCAGCAGCTCCCTTAAGACAGGGGAAACCGAGCAGTACTTC. Complete variable domain (other parts from reference TRBV7-9 and TRBJ2-7): DTGVSQNPRHKITKRGQNVTFRCDPISEHNRLYWYRQTLGQGPEFLTYFQNEAQLEKSRLLSDRFSAERPKGSFSTLEIQRTEQGDSAMYLCASSSLKTGETEQYFGPGTRLTVT.

This clone was observed a handful of times. The chain employs TRBV6-1 and TRBJ2-2, with D unresolved. CDR1 MNHNS and CDR2 SASEGT come from the germline V gene. V lost 10 bases and J 0 bases, leaving 9 bases between the germline ends. This CDR3 is built from 13 residues. CDR3: CATTRPNTGELFF. As DNA, the CDR3 is TGTGCCACCACACGTCCGAACACCGGGGAGCTGTTTTTT.

The rearrangement joins TRBV7-9 to TRBJ1-1, with D perhaps matching TRBD1 (6 bases). V lost 3 bases to trimming and J lost 2 bases, with 10 bases between them. The CDR3 loop spans 14 amino acids. CDR1 and CDR2 from the germline V gene are SEHNR and FQNEAQ (reference sequence). CDR3 sequence (DNA): TGTGCCAGCAGCTTTACACAGGGAAACACTGAAGCTTTCTTT. Translated: CASSFTQGNTEAFF.

The gene calls are TRBV14 and TRBJ2-5; tentatively, D is TRBD1 (5 bases). The CDR3 runs 15 residues. From germline, CDR1 is SGHDN and CDR2 FVKESK. Deletions cut 2 bases from V and 5 bases from J, with 15 bases between. This chain's CDR3 is CASSQWQGLMETQYF. DNA for the CDR3: TGTGCCAGCAGCCAATGGCAGGGTTTGATGGAGACCCAGTACTTC.

This clone appeared a few times. The chain recombines TRBV18 with TRBJ2-2; 15 nucleotides line up with TRBD2. V dropped 4 bases and J dropped 7; count of bases not matched to a gene: 13. This CDR3 is built from 19 residues. Per germline, CDR1 KGHSH and CDR2 LQKENI. This chain's CDR3 is CASSRAGLAGGPRGGELFF. The CDR3 DNA reads TGTGCCAGCTCACGGGCGGGACTAGCGGGAGGCCCTAGGGGCGGGGAGCTGTTTTTT.

Notes on this clone: This sample includes further DNA sequences coding for the same CDR3. The gene calls are TRBV5-4 and TRBJ1-1; perhaps TRBD1 as D (5 bases). The germline V and J ends were trimmed by 1 base and 1 base, with 5 bases remaining between them. Germline lookup yields CDR1 SGHNT and CDR2 YYREEE (reference sequence). This CDR3 has 13 amino acids. The CDR3 region has the DNA TGTGCCAGCAGCTTGCAGGGGAACACTGAAGCTTTCTTT. It is translated as CASSLQGNTEAFF.

This sequence joins TRBV5-8 and TRBJ2-3, with D possibly being TRBD2 (5 bases). The CDR3 sequence is 14 residues long. V was shortened by 0 bases and J by 4 bases, with 9 bases between the two germline ends. Germline V lookup: CDR1 SGHTS, CDR2 YDEGEE. CDR3 residues: CASSLVRGADTQYF. The CDR3 bases are TGTGCCAGCAGCTTGGTACGGGGAGCAGATACGCAGTATTTT. The full variable domain, in which reference TRBV5-8 and TRBJ2-3 provide the parts outside the CDR3, is EAGVTQSPTHLIKTRGQQATLRCSPISGHTSVYWYQQALGLGLQFLLWYDEGEERNRGNFPPRFSGRQFPNYSSELNVNALELEDSALYLCASSLVRGADTQYFGPGTRLTVL.